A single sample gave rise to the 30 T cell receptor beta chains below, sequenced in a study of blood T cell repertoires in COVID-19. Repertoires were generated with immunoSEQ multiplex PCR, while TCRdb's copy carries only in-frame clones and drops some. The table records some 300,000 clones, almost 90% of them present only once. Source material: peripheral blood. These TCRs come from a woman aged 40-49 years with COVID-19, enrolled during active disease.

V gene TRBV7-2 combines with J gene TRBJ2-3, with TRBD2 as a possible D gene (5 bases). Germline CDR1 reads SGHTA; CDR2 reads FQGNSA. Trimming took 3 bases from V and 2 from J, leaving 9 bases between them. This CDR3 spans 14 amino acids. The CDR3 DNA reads TGTGCCAGCAGCTTTACCGGGAACACAGATACGCAGTATTTT. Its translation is CASSFTGNTDTQYF.

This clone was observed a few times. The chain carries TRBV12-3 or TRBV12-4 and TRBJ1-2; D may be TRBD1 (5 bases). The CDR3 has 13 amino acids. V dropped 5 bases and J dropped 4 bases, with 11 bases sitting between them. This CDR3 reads CASSLQVLYGYTF. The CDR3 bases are TGTGCCAGCAGTCTACAGGTTCTCTATGGCTACACCTTC.

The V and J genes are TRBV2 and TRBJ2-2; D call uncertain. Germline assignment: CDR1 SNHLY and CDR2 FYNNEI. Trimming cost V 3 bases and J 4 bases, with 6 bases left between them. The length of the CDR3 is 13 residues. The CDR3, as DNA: TGTGCCAGCAGTGACCACAGCACCGGGGAGCTGTTTTTT. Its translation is CASSDHSTGELFF.

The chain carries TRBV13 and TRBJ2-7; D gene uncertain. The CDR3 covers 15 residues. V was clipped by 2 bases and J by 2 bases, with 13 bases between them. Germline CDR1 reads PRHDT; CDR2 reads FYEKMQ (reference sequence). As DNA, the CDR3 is TGTGCCAGCAGCTTAATTGGCCAGGAAGCCTACGAGCAGTACTTC. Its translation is CASSLIGQEAYEQYF.

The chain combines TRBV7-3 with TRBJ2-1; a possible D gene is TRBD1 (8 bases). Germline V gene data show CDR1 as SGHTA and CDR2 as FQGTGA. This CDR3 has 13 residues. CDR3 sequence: CASGTGFYNEQFF. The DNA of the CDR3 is TGTGCGAGCGGGACAGGCTTTTACAATGAGCAGTTCTTC.

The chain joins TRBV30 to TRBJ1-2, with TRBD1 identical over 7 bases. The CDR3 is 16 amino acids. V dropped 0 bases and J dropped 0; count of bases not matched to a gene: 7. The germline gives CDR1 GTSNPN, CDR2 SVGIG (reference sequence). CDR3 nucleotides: TGTGCCTGGAGTGTGACCTGGGACAGCCCTAACTATGGCTACACCTTC. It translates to CAWSVTWDSPNYGYTF. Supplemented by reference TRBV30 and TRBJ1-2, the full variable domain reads SQTIHQWPATLVQPVGSPLSLECTVEGTSNPNLYWYRQAAGRGLQLLFYSVGIGQISSEVPQNLSASRPQDRQFILSSKKLLLSDSGFYLCAWSVTWDSPNYGYTFGSGTRLTVV.

The DNA of the CDR3 is TGTGCCAGCTCACCACCTTCCAGTCCTGAAAAACTGTTTTTT. Translating it yields CASSPPSSPEKLFF. The chain combines TRBV18 with TRBJ1-4; no clear D. Germline V CDR1 and CDR2: KGHSH, LQKENI. V was shortened by 0 bases and J by 7 bases, with 9 bases between the two germline ends. This CDR3 contains 14 residues.

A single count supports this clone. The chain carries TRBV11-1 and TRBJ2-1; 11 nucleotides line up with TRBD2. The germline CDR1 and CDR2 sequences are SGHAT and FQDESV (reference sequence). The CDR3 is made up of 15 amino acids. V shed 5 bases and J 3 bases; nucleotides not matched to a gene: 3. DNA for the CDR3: TGTGCCAGCAGCAAGACTAGCGGGGTCTACAATGAGCAGTTCTTC. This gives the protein CASSKTSGVYNEQFF.

The CDR3 reads CASSKLGTSSYNEQFF. DNA of the CDR3: TGCGCCAGCAGCAAACTCGGGACTAGTTCCTACAATGAGCAGTTCTTC. The chain joins TRBV4-1 to TRBJ2-1; TRBD2 matches at 8 bases. V lost 5 bases, J lost 1 base, and 7 bases stayed unmatched. The CDR3 contains 16 residues. Germline V gives CDR1 MGHRA, CDR2 YSYEKL.

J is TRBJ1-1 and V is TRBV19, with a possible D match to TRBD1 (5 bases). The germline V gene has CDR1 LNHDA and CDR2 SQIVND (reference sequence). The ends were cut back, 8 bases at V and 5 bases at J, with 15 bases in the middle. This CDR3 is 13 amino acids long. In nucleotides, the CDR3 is TGTGCCAGTGGCCGGGCGGGGGGAACTGAAGCTTTCTTT. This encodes CASGRAGGTEAFF. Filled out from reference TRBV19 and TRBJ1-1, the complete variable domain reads DGGITQSPKYLFRKEGQNVTLSCEQNLNHDAMYWYRQDPGQGLRLIYYSQIVNDFQKGDIAEGYSVSREKKESFPLTVTSAQKNPTAFYLCASGRAGGTEAFFGQGTRLTVV.

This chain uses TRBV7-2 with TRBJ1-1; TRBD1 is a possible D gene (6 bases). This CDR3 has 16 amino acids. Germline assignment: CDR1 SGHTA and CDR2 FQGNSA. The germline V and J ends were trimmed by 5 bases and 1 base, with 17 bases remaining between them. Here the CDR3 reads CASSPGVGGGNTEAFF. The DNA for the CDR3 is TGTGCCAGCAGCCCAGGGGTGGGTGGTGGGAACACTGAAGCTTTCTTT.

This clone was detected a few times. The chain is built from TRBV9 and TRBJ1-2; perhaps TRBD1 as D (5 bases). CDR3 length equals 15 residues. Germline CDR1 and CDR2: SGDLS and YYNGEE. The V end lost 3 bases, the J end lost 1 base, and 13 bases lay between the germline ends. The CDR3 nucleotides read TGTGCCAGCAGCGCGGGGGGAGGGGATAACTATGGCTACACCTTC. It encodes CASSAGGGDNYGYTF.

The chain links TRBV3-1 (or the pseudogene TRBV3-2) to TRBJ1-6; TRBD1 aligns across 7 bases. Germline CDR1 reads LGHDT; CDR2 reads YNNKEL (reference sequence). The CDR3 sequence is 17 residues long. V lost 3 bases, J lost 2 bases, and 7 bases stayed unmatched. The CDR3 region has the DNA TGTGCCAGCAGCCATATACAGGGGAGCGCCTATAATTCACCCCTCCACTTT. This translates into CASSHIQGSAYNSPLHF.

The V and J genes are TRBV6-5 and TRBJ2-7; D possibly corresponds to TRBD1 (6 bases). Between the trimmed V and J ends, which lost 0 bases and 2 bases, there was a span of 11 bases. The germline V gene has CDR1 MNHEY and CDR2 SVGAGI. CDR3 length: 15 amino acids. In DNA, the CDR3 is TGTGCCAGCAGTTACTCTACAGGGCAGCCCTACGAGCAGTACTTC. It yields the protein CASSYSTGQPYEQYF.

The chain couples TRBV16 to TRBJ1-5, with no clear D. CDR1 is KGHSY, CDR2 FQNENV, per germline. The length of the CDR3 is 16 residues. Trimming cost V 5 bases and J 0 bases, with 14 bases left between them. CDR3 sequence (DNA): TGTGCCAGCAGCGGTTTCATACAGAATAGCAATCAGCCCCAGCATTTT. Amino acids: CASSGFIQNSNQPQHF.

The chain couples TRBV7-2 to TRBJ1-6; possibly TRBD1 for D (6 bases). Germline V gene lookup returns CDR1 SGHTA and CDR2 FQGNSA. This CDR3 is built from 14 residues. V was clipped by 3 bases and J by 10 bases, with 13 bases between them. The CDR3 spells CASSFRGSGSPLHF. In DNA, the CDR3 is TGTGCCAGCAGCTTCAGGGGCAGTGGATCACCCCTCCACTTT.

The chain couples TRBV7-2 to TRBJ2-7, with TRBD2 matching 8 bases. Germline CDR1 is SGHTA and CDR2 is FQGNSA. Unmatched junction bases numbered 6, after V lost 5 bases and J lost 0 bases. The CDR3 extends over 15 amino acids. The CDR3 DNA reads TGTGCCAGCAGCCCCCAGCGGGGGAGCTCCTACGAGCAGTACTTC. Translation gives CASSPQRGSSYEQYF.

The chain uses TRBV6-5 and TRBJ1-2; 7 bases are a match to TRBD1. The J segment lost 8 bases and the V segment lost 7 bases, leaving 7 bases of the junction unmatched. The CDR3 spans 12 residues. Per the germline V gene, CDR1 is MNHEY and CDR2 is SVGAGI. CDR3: CASTNTGDGYTF. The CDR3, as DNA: TGTGCCAGCACCAACACAGGGGACGGCTACACCTTC.

The CDR3: CASSPTVMGLAASQRTQYF. CDR3 sequence (DNA): TGTGCCAGCTCACCTACTGTGATGGGACTAGCGGCTAGCCAGCGGACCCAGTACTTC. The V call is TRBV18, the J call TRBJ2-5; 11 bases map to TRBD2. Trimming took 3 bases from V and 7 from J; bases not matched to a gene: 19. The CDR3 contains 19 residues. Germline CDR1 KGHSH, CDR2 LQKENI.

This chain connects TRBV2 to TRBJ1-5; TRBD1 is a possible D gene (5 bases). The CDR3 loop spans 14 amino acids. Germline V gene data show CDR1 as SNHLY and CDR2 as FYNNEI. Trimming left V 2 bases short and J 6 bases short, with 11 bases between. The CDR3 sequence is CASSERQQFQPQHF. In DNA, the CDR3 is TGTGCCAGCAGTGAACGACAGCAATTTCAGCCCCAGCATTTT.

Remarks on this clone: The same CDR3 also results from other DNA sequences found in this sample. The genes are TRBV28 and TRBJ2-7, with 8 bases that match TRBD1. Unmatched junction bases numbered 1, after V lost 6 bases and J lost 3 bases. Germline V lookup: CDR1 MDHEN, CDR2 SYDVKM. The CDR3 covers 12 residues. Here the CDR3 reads CASRTGGYEQYF. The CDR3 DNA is TGTGCCAGCAGAACAGGGGGCTACGAGCAGTACTTC. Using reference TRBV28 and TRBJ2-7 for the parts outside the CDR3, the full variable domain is DVKVTQSSRYLVKRTGEKVFLECVQDMDHENMFWYRQDPGLGLRLIYFSYDVKMKEKGDIPEGYSVSREKKERFSLILESASTNQTSMYLCASRTGGYEQYFGPGTRLTVT.

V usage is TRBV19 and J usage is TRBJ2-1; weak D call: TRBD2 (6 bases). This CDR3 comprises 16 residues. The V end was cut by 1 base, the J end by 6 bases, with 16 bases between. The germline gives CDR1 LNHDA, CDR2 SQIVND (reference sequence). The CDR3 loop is CASSIGGLTITNEQFF. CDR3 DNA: TGTGCCAGTAGTATAGGGGGACTTACTATAACCAATGAGCAGTTCTTC.

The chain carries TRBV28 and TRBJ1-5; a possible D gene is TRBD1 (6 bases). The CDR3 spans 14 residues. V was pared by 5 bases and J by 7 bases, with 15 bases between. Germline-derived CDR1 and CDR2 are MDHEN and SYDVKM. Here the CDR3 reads CASSLGGEEQPQHF. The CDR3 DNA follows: TGTGCCAGCAGTCTAGGGGGGGAGGAGCAGCCCCAGCATTTT.

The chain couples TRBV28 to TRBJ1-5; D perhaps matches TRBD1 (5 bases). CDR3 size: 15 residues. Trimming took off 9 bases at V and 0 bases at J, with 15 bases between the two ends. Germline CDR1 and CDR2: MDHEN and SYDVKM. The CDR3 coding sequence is TGTGCCAGTCAATTGGACAAACGTAGCAATCAGCCCCAGCATTTT. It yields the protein CASQLDKRSNQPQHF.

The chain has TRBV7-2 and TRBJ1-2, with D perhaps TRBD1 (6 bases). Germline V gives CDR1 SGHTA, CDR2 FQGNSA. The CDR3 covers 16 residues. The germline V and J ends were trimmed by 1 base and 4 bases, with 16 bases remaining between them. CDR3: CASSLGGPTVGYGYTF. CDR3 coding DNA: TGTGCCAGCAGCTTAGGGGGGCCGACAGTCGGCTATGGCTACACCTTC.

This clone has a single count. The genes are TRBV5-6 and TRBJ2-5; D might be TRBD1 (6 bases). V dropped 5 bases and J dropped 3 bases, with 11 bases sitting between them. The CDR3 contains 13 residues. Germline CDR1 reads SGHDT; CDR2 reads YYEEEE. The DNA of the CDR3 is TGTGCCAGCAGTCGGGACATGAAAGAGACCCAGTACTTC. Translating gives CASSRDMKETQYF.

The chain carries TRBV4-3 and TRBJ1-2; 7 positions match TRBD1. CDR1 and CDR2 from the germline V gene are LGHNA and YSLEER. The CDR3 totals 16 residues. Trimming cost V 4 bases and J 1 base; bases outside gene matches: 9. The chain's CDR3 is CASSPLLGGGNYGYTF. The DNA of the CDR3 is TGCGCCAGCAGCCCGCTTCTAGGGGGCGGTAACTATGGCTACACCTTC.

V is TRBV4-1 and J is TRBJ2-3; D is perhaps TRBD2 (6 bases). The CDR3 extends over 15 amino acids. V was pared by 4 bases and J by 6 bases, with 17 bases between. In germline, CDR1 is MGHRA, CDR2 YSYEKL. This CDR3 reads CASSRLPGVGDTQYF. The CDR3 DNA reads TGCGCCAGCAGCCGACTACCGGGAGTGGGGGATACGCAGTATTTT.

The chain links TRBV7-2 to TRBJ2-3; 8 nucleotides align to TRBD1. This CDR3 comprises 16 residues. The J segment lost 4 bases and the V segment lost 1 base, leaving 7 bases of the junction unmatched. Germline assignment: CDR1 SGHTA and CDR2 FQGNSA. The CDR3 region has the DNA TGTGCCAGCAGCTTAGGGGCGCCAGGGGGCTCAGATACGCAGTATTTT. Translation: CASSLGAPGGSDTQYF.

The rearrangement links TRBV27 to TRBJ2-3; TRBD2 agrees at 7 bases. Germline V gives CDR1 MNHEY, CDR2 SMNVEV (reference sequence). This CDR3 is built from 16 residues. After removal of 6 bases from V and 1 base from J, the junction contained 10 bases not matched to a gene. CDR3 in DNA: TGTGCCAGCAGCCTTCGTAGCGGACTAGGCACAGATACGCAGTATTTT. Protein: CASSLRSGLGTDTQYF.